The T cell receptor beta chain under discussion was sequenced for a study of a mutant IDH1 vaccine in newly diagnosed glioma. Time point: week 35, safety follow-up. The study gave 300 ug of mutant IDH1 20-mer peptide per vaccine dose, with topical imiquimod. Germline-derived CDR1 and CDR2 are SGHRS and YFSETQ. V was pared by 4 bases and J by 3 bases, with 4 bases of the junction left unmatched. The CDR3 has 14 residues. Data came from immunoSEQ multiplex PCR; TCRdb stores just in-frame clones and leaves some out. The data hold 40,000 to 50,000 clones, with approximately 92% observed a single time. Concerning this clone: Its antigen is as yet unknown.

This clonotype originated in a man aged 40-50 years with glioma. Sequences were derived from PBMCs, sampled from a glioma patient whose treatment included an IDH1 peptide vaccine. The rearrangement links TRBV5-1 to TRBJ1-1; 9 bases line up with TRBD1. The chain's CDR3 is CASSHRGPYTEAFF. Here the CDR3 DNA reads TGCGCCAGCAGCCACAGGGGGCCTTACACTGAAGCTTTCTTT.